One sample yielded the 21 T cell receptor beta chains listed below, sequenced in a study of metastatic and nonmetastatic thyroid tumors. TCRdb re-processed the PCR reads through MiXCR. The data hold roughly 20,000 clones, with about 33% observed a single time. Patients had received no treatment of any kind before thyroid surgery. The sequenced sample consisted of tumor tissue. Receptors were obtained from a male donor with papillary thyroid cancer or a benign thyroid nodule (not recorded which). Some clones in this sample may be carry-over from other donors' samples.

In this sample, this clone turned up a few times. In DNA, the CDR3 is TGTGCCAGCAGCCAATTAGCGGCAACCTACGAGCAGTACTTC. Translated: CASSQLAATYEQYF. The chain carries TRBV7-2 and TRBJ2-7; tentative D call: TRBD2 (6 bases). Between the trimmed V and J ends, which lost 5 bases and 2 bases, there was a span of 13 bases. The CDR3 consists of 14 residues. CDR1 SGHTA and CDR2 FQGNSA come from the germline V gene.

Here the CDR3 reads CASSEIGSGGADTQYF. For the CDR3, the DNA is TGTGCCAGCAGCGAAATCGGTTCGGGGGGCGCAGATACGCAGTATTTT. This rearrangement joins TRBV11-2 to TRBJ2-3; a weak D match, TRBD2 (7 bases). CDR1 is SGHAT and CDR2 is FQNNGV in the germline V gene. This CDR3 is built from 16 residues. V lost 5 bases, J lost 4 bases, and 19 bases lay in between.

On this clone: It may be a read error: a sequence one base away is much more abundant. This chain joins TRBV3-1 and TRBJ2-7; 7 bases are shared with TRBD2. CDR3 size: 15 residues. Germline-derived CDR1 and CDR2 are LGHDT and YNNKEL (reference sequence). The junction had 12 bases not matched to a gene; V was cut back by 4 bases and J by 6 bases. Here the CDR3 DNA reads TGTGCCAGCAGCCCCTGGGCGGGAGCTGGGGGCGAGCAGTACTTC. Its protein product is CASSPWAGAGGEQYF.

This clone has a count of ten or more. V gene TRBV29-1 combines with J gene TRBJ2-1; 8 bases fit TRBD1. Unmatched junction bases numbered 5, after V lost 3 bases and J lost 7 bases. The CDR3 runs 13 residues. The germline CDR1 and CDR2 sequences are SQVTM and ANQGSEA. The CDR3 protein is CSVDRRTGNEQFF. As DNA, the CDR3 is TGCAGCGTTGACCGCAGGACAGGGAATGAGCAGTTCTTC.

The chain combines TRBV5-1 with TRBJ1-5; possible D gene TRBD1, 5 bases. This CDR3 comprises 15 residues. CDR1 is SGHRS, CDR2 YFSETQ, per germline. V was pared by 5 bases and J by 2 bases, with 14 bases between. CDR3 DNA sequence: TGCGCCAGCAGTTTTTCAGGGCAAGGCAATCAGCCCCAGCATTTT. Translated, it gives CASSFSGQGNQPQHF.

This sequence joins TRBV7-2 and TRBJ2-7; tentatively, D is TRBD2 (6 bases). The CDR3 has 15 residues. Germline V gene lookup returns CDR1 SGHTA and CDR2 FQGNSA. V dropped 7 bases and J dropped 9 bases, with 25 bases sitting between them. The CDR3 DNA reads as TGTGCCAGCATCTCCTACGGGGATGACCCAGCGGGGCAGTACTTC. Its protein product is CASISYGDDPAGQYF.

This clone was counted a few times. V and J are TRBV24-1 and TRBJ2-2; D is ambiguous. The germline V gene encodes CDR1 KGHDR and CDR2 SFDVKD. V was shortened by 4 bases and J by 0 bases, with 8 bases between the two germline ends. This CDR3 contains 15 residues. CDR3 nucleotides: TGTGCCACCAGTGACCCTTATACGAACACCGGGGAGCTGTTTTTT. It codes for CATSDPYTNTGELFF.

This clone is judged medium-sized (0.01 to 0.1%). This sequence joins TRBV27 and TRBJ2-2; no definite D call. V lost 3 bases to trimming and J lost 4 bases, with 6 bases between them. Germline loops: CDR1 MNHEY, CDR2 SMNVEV (reference sequence). CDR3 size: 13 residues. The CDR3 loop is CASSFQVTGELFF. Here the CDR3 DNA reads TGTGCCAGCAGTTTCCAGGTCACCGGGGAGCTGTTTTTT.

Only a few counts were recorded for this clone. The chain recombines TRBV7-2 with TRBJ2-1, with no clear D. CDR1 and CDR2 from the germline V gene are SGHTA and FQGNSA. CDR3 size: 12 residues. Deletions cut 2 bases from V and 12 bases from J, with 11 bases between. Written as DNA, the CDR3 is TGTGCCAGCAGCTTAACCTTGTTTGTGCAGTTCTTC. Its translation: CASSLTLFVQFF.

Sample share makes this clone medium-sized. The CDR3 DNA sequence: TGTGCCAGCAGTTACTTACAGGGAGGCTATGGCTACACCTTC. Amino acid sequence: CASSYLQGGYGYTF. The chain combines TRBV6-5 with TRBJ1-2; perhaps TRBD1 as D (6 bases). V was shortened by 1 base and J by 4 bases, with 10 bases between the two germline ends. Per germline, CDR1 MNHEY and CDR2 SVGAGI. The CDR3 runs 14 residues.

This rearrangement joins TRBV20-1 to TRBJ1-1; 8 bases align to TRBD1. With V trimmed by 6 bases and J by 1 base, 16 bases remained unmatched. The CDR3 is 17 residues long. The germline gives CDR1 DFQATT, CDR2 SNEGSKA (reference sequence). CDR3 coding DNA: TGCAGTGCGAGGACGGGGGCGACCGGGACAGGGAACACTGAAGCTTTCTTT. This codes for CSARTGATGTGNTEAFF.

The chain is built from TRBV4-2 and TRBJ1-2, with D possibly being TRBD1 (5 bases). V lost 4 bases to trimming and J lost 6 bases, with 15 bases between them. The CDR3 extends over 14 amino acids. Germline V lookup: CDR1 LGHNA, CDR2 YNFKEQ. CDR3 sequence (DNA): TGTGCCAGCAGCCGCACCGACAGAGACGATGGCTACACCTTC. Translated, it gives CASSRTDRDDGYTF.

With regard to this clone: A read error may produce the germline difference seen at one junction end. V usage is TRBV6-2 or TRBV6-3 and J usage is TRBJ2-2, with 12 bases fitting TRBD2. The germline gives CDR1 MNHEY, CDR2 SVGEGT. This CDR3 has 20 amino acids. CDR3 DNA sequence: TGTGCCAGCAGCTACTGGGACAGGTCATCGCTAGCGGGAGGGCCCGGGGAGCTGTTTTTT. It encodes CASSYWDRSSLAGGPGELFF.

This clone is medium-sized. The chain recombines TRBV20-1 with TRBJ2-7, with D tentatively TRBD2 (5 bases). This CDR3 region has 12 residues. The germline gives CDR1 DFQATT, CDR2 SNEGSKA (reference sequence). The V end was cut by 3 bases, the J end by 3 bases, with 9 bases between. The CDR3 spells CSARGDNYEQYF. For the CDR3, the DNA is TGCAGTGCTAGGGGAGATAACTACGAGCAGTACTTC.

The chain joins TRBV4-2 to TRBJ2-7; 8 bases are shared with TRBD1. There are 15 residues in the CDR3. From germline, CDR1 is LGHNA and CDR2 YNFKEQ. V trimming: 0 bases; J trimming: 10 bases; junction bases outside the gene matches: 11. CDR3 bases: TGTGCCAGCAGCCAAGATCTGGCAGGGGGCGGAGATCAGTACTTC. Its protein is CASSQDLAGGGDQYF.

The rearrangement uses TRBV5-1 and TRBJ1-5, with 10 bases aligning to TRBD1. The J segment lost 4 bases and the V segment lost 3 bases, leaving 4 bases of the junction unmatched. CDR1 is SGHRS, CDR2 YFSETQ, per germline. The CDR3 runs 15 residues. The CDR3 region has the DNA TGCGCCAGCAGCTCGGGGACAGGGGAGAATCAGCCCCAGCATTTT. Its translation is CASSSGTGENQPQHF.

This sequence joins TRBV5-5 and TRBJ1-2, with 8 nucleotides matching TRBD1. CDR1 is SGHKS and CDR2 is YYEKEE in the germline V gene (reference sequence). Trimming removed 0 bases from V and 4 bases from J; junction bases left unmatched: 5. The CDR3 length is 15 residues. The CDR3 region is CASSLARQGLYGYTF. The CDR3 DNA reads as TGTGCCAGCAGCTTGGCCAGACAGGGGCTCTATGGCTACACCTTC.

This chain joins TRBV20-1 and TRBJ2-7; 7 bases fit TRBD1. V lost 4 bases to trimming and J lost 2 bases; unmatched junction nucleotides: 8. The CDR3 length is 14 residues. Germline V gene lookup returns CDR1 DFQATT and CDR2 SNEGSKA (reference sequence). CDR3 amino acids: CSATRDSLPYEQYF. DNA of the CDR3: TGCAGTGCTACCCGGGACAGCCTCCCCTACGAGCAGTACTTC.

The table lists this clone with many counts. The same CDR3 can be traced to other DNA sequences in this sample. This rearrangement joins TRBV5-1 to TRBJ2-7; TRBD2 agrees at 10 bases. The CDR3 extends over 14 amino acids. Trimming cost V 0 bases and J 4 bases; bases outside gene matches: 1. Per the germline V gene, CDR1 is SGHRS and CDR2 is YFSETQ. The CDR3 DNA reads TGCGCCAGCAGCTTGGCTAGCGGGAGATACGAGCAGTACTTC. It yields the protein CASSLASGRYEQYF.

This clone was counted a single time. The V gene is TRBV7-8, the J gene TRBJ2-1; TRBD2 matches 13 bases. The CDR3 is 15 amino acids. The germline CDR1 and CDR2 sequences are SGHVS and FQNEAQ. V shed 10 bases, J shed 5 bases, and the junction held 8 bases outside the gene matches. CDR3 sequence reads: CATRTSGSSNNEQFF. The CDR3 DNA reads as TGTGCCACCAGGACTAGCGGGAGCTCAAACAATGAGCAGTTCTTC.

By sample fraction, this clone is medium-sized. The chain uses TRBV7-7 and TRBJ2-5, with D possibly matching TRBD2 (7 bases). Germline lookup yields CDR1 SSHAT and CDR2 FNYEAQ (reference sequence). The CDR3 is 16 residues long. V lost 0 bases and J 2 bases, leaving 13 bases between the germline ends. CDR3 bases: TGTGCCAGCAGCTTAGCGCTAAGGGGGGGACAAGAGACCCAGTACTTC. Residues: CASSLALRGGQETQYF.